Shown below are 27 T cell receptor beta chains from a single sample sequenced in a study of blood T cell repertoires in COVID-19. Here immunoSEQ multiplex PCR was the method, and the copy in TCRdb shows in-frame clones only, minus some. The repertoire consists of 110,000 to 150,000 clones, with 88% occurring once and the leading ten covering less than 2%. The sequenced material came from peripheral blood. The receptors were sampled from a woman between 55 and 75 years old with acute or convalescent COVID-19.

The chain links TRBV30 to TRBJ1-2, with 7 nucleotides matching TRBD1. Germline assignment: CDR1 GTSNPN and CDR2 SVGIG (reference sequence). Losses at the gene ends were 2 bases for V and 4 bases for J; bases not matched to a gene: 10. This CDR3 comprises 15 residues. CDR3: CAWSPQGRALYGYTF. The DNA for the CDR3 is TGTGCCTGGAGTCCACAGGGGCGCGCCCTCTATGGCTACACCTTC.

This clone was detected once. For the CDR3, the DNA is TGCGCCAGCAGCCTTCGACAGGGTAACGCTGAAGCTTTCTTT. Its translation is CASSLRQGNAEAFF. The chain links TRBV5-1 to TRBJ1-1; 7 positions agree with TRBD1. With 4 bases clipped from V and 6 bases from J, the junction kept 9 bases outside the gene matches. Germline values: CDR1 SGHRS, CDR2 YFSETQ. The CDR3 sequence is 14 residues long.

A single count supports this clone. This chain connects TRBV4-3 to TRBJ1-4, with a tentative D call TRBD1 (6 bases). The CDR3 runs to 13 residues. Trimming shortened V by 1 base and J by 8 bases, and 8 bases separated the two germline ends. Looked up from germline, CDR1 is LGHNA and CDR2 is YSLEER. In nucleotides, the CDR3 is TGCGCCAGCAGCCAAGCCGACAGGGAAAAACTGTTTTTT. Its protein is CASSQADREKLFF.

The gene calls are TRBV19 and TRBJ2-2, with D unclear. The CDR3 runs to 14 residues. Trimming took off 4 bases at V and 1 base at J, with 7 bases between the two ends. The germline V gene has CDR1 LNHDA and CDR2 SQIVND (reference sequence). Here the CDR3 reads CASSTQMNTGELFF. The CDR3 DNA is TGTGCCAGTAGTACGCAGATGAACACCGGGGAGCTGTTTTTT.

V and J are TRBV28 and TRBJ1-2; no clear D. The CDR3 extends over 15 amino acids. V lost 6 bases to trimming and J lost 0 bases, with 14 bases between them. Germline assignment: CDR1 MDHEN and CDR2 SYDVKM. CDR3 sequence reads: CASRVGHATNYGYTF. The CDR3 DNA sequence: TGTGCCAGCAGGGTTGGGCACGCCACTAACTATGGCTACACCTTC.

DNA of the CDR3: TGTGCCAGCAGTTACTCCAGCTCTGGGGCCAACGTCCTGACTTTC. This translates into CASSYSSSGANVLTF. This sequence joins TRBV6-5 and TRBJ2-6; D remains unclear. Germline-derived CDR1 and CDR2 are MNHEY and SVGAGI. This CDR3 contains 15 residues. V dropped 0 bases and J dropped 0 bases, with 3 bases sitting between them.

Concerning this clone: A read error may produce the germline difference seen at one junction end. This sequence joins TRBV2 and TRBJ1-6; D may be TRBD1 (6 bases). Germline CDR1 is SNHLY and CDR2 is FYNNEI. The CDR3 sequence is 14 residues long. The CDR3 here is CATSGGQRNLPLHF. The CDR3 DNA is TGTGCCACCAGTGGGGGGCAAAGGAATTTACCCCTCCACTTT. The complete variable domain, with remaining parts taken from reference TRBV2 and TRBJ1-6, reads EPEVTQTPSHQVTQMGQEVILRCVPISNHLYFYWYRQILGQKVEFLVSFYNNEISEKSEIFDDQFSVERPDGSNFTLKIRSTKLEDSAMYFCATSGGQRNLPLHFGNGTRLTVT.

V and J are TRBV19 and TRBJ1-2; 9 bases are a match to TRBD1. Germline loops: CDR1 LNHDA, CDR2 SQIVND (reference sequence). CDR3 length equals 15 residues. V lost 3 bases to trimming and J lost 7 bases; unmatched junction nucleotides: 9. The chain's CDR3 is CASSILDRGTSGYTF. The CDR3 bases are TGTGCCAGTAGTATCCTGGACAGGGGTACGAGTGGCTACACCTTC.

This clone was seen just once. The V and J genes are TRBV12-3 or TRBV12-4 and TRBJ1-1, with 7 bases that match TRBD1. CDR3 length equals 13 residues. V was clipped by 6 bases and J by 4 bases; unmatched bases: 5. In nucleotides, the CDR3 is TGTGCCAGCAGCGTTACAGGGGTCACTGAAGCTTTCTTT. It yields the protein CASSVTGVTEAFF.

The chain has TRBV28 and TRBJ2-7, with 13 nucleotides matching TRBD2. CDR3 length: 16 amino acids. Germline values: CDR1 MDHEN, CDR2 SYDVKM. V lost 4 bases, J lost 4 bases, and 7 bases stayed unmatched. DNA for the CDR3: TGTGCCAGCAGTTCGACTAGCGGGGGGAAATATTACGAGCAGTACTTC. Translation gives CASSSTSGGKYYEQYF.

CDR3 bases: TGTGCCAGCACTGCCCGGGGGAGGTCGCGCGATGAGCAGTTCTTC. Translation: CASTARGRSRDEQFF. J is TRBJ2-1 and V is TRBV7-9, with D perhaps matching TRBD2 (6 bases). Trimming removed 7 bases at V and 8 bases at J, with 21 bases between. This CDR3 spans 15 amino acids. The germline CDR1 and CDR2 sequences are SEHNR and FQNEAQ (reference sequence). The variable domain in full, completed from reference TRBV7-9 and TRBJ2-1, reads DTGVSQNPRHKITKRGQNVTFRCDPISEHNRLYWYRQTLGQGPEFLTYFQNEAQLEKSRLLSDRFSAERPKGSFSTLEIQRTEQGDSAMYLCASTARGRSRDEQFFGPGTRLTVL.

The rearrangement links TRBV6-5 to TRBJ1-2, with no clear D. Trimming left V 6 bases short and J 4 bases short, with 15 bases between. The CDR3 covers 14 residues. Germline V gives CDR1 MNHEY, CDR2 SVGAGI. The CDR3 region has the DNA TGTGCCAGCAGGGATGTCGGAGGGAGCTATGGCTACACCTTC. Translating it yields CASRDVGGSYGYTF.

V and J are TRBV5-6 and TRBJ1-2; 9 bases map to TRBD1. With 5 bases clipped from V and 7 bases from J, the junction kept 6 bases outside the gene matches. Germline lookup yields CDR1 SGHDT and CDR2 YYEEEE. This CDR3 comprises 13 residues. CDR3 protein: CASSIQGAVGYTF. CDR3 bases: TGTGCCAGCAGTATACAGGGGGCCGTTGGCTACACCTTC.

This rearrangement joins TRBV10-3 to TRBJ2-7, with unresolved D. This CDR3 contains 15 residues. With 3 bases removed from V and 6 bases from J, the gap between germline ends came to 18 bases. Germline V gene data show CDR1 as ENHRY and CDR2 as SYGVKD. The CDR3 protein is CAISDLTFQVVEQYF. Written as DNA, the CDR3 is TGTGCCATCAGTGACTTGACATTCCAGGTGGTCGAGCAGTACTTC.

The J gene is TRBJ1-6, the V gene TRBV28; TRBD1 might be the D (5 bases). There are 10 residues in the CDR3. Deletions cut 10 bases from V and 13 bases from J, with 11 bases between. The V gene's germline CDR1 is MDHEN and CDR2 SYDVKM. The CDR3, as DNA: TGTGCCACGGGGGGATGGCCCCTCCACTTT. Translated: CATGGWPLHF.

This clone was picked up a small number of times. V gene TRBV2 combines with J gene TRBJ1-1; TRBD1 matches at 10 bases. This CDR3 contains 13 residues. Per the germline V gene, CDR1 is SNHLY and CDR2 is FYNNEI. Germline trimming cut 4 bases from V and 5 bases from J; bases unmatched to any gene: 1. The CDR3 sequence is CASSGDRGTEAFF. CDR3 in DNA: TGTGCCAGCAGTGGGGACAGGGGAACTGAAGCTTTCTTT.

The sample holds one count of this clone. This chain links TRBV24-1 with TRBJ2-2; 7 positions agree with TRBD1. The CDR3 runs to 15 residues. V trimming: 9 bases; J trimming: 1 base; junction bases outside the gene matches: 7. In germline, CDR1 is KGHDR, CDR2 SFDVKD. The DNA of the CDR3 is TGTGCCACCGCCACCGGGACAGTGAACACCGGGGAGCTGTTTTTT. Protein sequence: CATATGTVNTGELFF.

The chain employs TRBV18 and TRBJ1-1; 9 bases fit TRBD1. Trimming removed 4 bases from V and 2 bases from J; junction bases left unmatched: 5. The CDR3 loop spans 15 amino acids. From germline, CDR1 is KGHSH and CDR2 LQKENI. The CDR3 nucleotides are TGTGCCAGCTCACTGGGACAGGGCGCTAACACTGAAGCTTTCTTT. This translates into CASSLGQGANTEAFF.

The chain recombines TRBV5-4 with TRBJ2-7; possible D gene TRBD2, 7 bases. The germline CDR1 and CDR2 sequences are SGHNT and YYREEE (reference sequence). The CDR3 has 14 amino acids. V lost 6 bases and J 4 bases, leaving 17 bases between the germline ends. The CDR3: CASNDLGGAYEQYF. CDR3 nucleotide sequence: TGTGCCAGCAACGACCTGGGGGGGGCATACGAGCAGTACTTC. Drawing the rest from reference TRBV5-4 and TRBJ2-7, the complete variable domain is ETGVTQSPTHLIKTRGQQVTLRCSSQSGHNTVSWYQQALGQGPQFIFQYYREEENGRGNFPPRFSGLQFPNYSSELNVNALELDDSALYLCASNDLGGAYEQYFGPGTRLTVT.

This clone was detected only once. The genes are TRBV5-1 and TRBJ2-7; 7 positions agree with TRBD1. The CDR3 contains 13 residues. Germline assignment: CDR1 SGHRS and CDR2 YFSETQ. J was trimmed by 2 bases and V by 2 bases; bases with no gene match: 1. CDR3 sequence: CASSFQGAYEQYF. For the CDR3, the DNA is TGCGCCAGCAGCTTCCAGGGGGCCTACGAGCAGTACTTC. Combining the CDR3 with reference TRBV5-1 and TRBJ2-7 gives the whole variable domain KAGVTQTPRYLIKTRGQQVTLSCSPISGHRSVSWYQQTPGQGLQFLFEYFSETQRNKGNFPGRFSGRQFSNSRSEMNVSTLELGDSALYLCASSFQGAYEQYFGPGTRLTVT.

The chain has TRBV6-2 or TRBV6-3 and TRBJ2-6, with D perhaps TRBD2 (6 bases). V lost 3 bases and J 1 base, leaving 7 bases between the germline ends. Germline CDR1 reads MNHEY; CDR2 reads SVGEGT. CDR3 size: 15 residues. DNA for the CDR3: TGTGCCAGCAGTTATGGGGGGTCTGGGGCCAACGTCCTGACTTTC. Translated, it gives CASSYGGSGANVLTF.

CDR3 nucleotide sequence: TGTGCCAGTAGTGCTGGGGACAGACGTGAGCAGTTCTTC. It yields the protein CASSAGDRREQFF. The chain combines TRBV19 with TRBJ2-1; TRBD1 agrees at 7 bases. Trimming took 5 bases from V and 9 from J; bases not matched to a gene: 7. The CDR3 covers 13 residues. Germline V gene sequence: CDR1 LNHDA, CDR2 SQIVND (reference sequence).

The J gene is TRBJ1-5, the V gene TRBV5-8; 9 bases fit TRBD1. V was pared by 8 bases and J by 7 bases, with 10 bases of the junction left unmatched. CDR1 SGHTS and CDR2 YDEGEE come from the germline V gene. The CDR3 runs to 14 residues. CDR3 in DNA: TGTGCCAGGTCCGACAGGGGGGTACGACAGCCCCAGCATTTT. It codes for CARSDRGVRQPQHF.

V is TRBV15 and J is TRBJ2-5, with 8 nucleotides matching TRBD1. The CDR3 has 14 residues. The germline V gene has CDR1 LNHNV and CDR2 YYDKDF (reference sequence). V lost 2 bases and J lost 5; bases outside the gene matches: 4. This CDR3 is CATSRQGALETQYF. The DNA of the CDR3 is TGTGCCACCAGCAGACAGGGGGCTCTGGAGACCCAGTACTTC. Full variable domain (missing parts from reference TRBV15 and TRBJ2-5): DAMVIQNPRYQVTQFGKPVTLSCSQTLNHNVMYWYQQKSSQAPKLLFHYYDKDFNNEADTPDNFQSRRPNTSFCFLDIRSPGLGDTAMYLCATSRQGALETQYFGPGTRLLVL.

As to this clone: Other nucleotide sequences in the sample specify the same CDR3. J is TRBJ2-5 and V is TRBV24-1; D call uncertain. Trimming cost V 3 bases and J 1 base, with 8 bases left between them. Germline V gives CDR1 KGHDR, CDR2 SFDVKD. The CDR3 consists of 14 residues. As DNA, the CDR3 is TGTGCCACCAGTGATCCGACACGCCAAGAGACCCAGTACTTC. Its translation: CATSDPTRQETQYF.

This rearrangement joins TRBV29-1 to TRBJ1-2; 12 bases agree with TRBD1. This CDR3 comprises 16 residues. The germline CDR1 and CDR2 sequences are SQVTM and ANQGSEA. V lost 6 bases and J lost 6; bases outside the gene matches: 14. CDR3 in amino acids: CSVPAGTGGALDGYTF. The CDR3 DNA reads TGCAGCGTGCCAGCCGGGACAGGGGGCGCCCTGGATGGCTACACCTTC.

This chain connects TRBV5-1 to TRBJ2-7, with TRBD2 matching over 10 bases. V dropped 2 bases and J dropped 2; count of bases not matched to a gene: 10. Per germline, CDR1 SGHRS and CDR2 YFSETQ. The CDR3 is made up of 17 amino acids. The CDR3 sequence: CASSFALSGGQPYEQYF. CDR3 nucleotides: TGCGCCAGCAGCTTCGCCCTTAGCGGGGGGCAACCCTACGAGCAGTACTTC.